This T cell receptor beta chain was sequenced for a study of T cells after yellow fever vaccination. One entry per CDR3 protein, called by TCRdb with MiXCR from the 5' RACE reads. The top ten hold about 40% of the sample, which has under 100,000 distinct CDR3 sequences, about 5.8% seen once. V lost 5 bases and J lost 2, with 17 bases in between. CDR1 SGHTA and CDR2 FQGTGA come from the germline V gene. The CDR3 covers 16 residues. The sample in question was CD8+ T cells sorted from PBMCs, obtained 10 days after the yellow fever booster vaccination. The chain uses TRBV7-3 and TRBJ2-3, with a weak D call TRBD2 (6 bases). The clonotype originates from a man between 18 and 35 years old who received the YFV17D yellow fever vaccine. Here the CDR3 reads CASSPDGGPYTDTQYF. CDR3 DNA sequence: TGTGCCAGCAGCCCCGACGGGGGACCCTACACAGATACGCAGTATTTT. Supplemented by reference TRBV7-3 and TRBJ2-3, the full variable domain reads GAGVSQTPSNKVTEKGKYVELRCDPISGHTALYWYRQSLGQGPEFLIYFQGTGAADDSGLPNDRFFAVRPEGSVSTLKIQRTERGDSAVYLCASSPDGGPYTDTQYFGPGTRLTVL.